The rows below give T cell receptor beta chains drawn from one sample of a study of blood T cell repertoires in COVID-19. The method was immunoSEQ multiplex PCR; TCRdb's version includes in-frame clones alone and lacks a portion of them. The profile covers about 130,000 clones, with roughly 80% appearing a single time and approximately 6% taken by the ten largest. The source material was peripheral blood. These receptors originate from a man at least 80 years old with COVID-19, enrolled during active disease. The CDR3 runs from the conserved cysteine through the conserved F or W. A D gene is named only where the DNA matches it firmly. For some rows the clone size is stated as once, few or many, or as a class when expanded; others skip it.

TRBD1	-	TRBV6-5	15	TRBJ1-1	CASSLGDRANTEAFF	TGTGCCAGCAGTCTGGGGGACAGGGCAAACACTGAAGCTTTCTTT
TRBD1	-	TRBV3-1/TRBV3-2	15	TRBJ2-5	CASSYGTGGQETQYF	TGTGCCAGCAGCTATGGGACAGGGGGGCAAGAGACCCAGTACTTC
TRBD1	few	TRBV24-1	15	TRBJ1-2	CATSEGTGAVYGYTF	TGTGCCACCAGTGAAGGGACAGGGGCTGTATATGGCTACACCTTC
-	-	TRBV4-1	16	TRBJ2-6	CASSQVGGAGANVLTF	TGCGCCAGCAGCCAAGTTGGCGGGGCTGGGGCCAACGTCCTGACTTTC
-	few	TRBV11-2	17	TRBJ1-1	CASSPKAGGEGGTEAFF	TGTGCCAGCAGCCCGAAGGCGGGAGGGGAGGGTGGCACTGAAGCTTTCTTT
-	-	TRBV24-1	15	TRBJ2-2	CATSDWGRDTGELFF	TGTGCCACCAGTGATTGGGGGCGGGACACCGGGGAGCTGTTTTTT
-	-	TRBV25-1	14	TRBJ2-5	CASSQGLAQETQYF	TGTGCCAGCAGTCAGGGACTCGCCCAAGAGACCCAGTACTTC
-	-	TRBV24-1	13	TRBJ2-3	CATSDPSTDTQYF	TGTGCCACCAGTGATCCTAGCACAGATACGCAGTATTTT
TRBD2	-	TRBV18	19	TRBJ2-1	CASSPNSGTSGRRVNEQFF	TGTGCCAGCTCGCCTAACTCCGGGACTAGCGGGAGGCGGGTGAATGAGCAGTTCTTC
-	-	TRBV6-1	13	TRBJ1-6	CASSEGRQSPLHF	TGTGCCAGCAGTGAAGGCAGACAATCACCCCTCCACTTT